The 16 T cell receptor beta chains presented below share a single source sample, sequenced in a study of spatial heterogeneity in lung cancer. General study findings and limits: Tumor mutation counts were tracked by expanded intratumoral alpha and beta TCR counts.

Antigen specificity for these receptors is unknown. MiXCR, applied by TCRdb to the 5' RACE reads, yields one record per CDR3 protein. The table records some 97,000 distinct CDR3 sequences, approximately 4.4% of them present only once. The time point was: sample taken at primary tumor resection. Sample: lung tumor tissue, taken at surgery. The receptors here all came from a male donor with early-stage non-small cell lung cancer.

This clonotype has at least ten counts. V and J are TRBV6-5 and TRBJ1-3; possible D gene TRBD1, 6 bases. This CDR3 has 13 amino acids. Germline lookup yields CDR1 MNHEY and CDR2 SVGAGI. The V and J ends lost 6 bases and 3 bases respectively, with 9 bases between them. Written as DNA, the CDR3 is TGTGCCAGCAGCAGGGGAATTGGAAACACCATATATTTT. As protein: CASSRGIGNTIYF.

This clonotype was observed a few times. The rearrangement joins TRBV28 to TRBJ1-2, with D possibly TRBD1 on 6 matching bases. Trimming removed 6 bases from V and 6 bases from J, with 11 bases in between. The CDR3 covers 12 residues. CDR1 is MDHEN and CDR2 is SYDVKM in the germline V gene. The CDR3 DNA reads TGTGCCAGCAGCACAGGGTCGCATGGCTACACCTTC. This sequence encodes CASSTGSHGYTF.

This clonotype was found many times. This chain connects TRBV5-5 to TRBJ2-3; D remains ambiguous. This CDR3 is 13 amino acids long. Germline values: CDR1 SGHKS, CDR2 YYEKEE (reference sequence). With 1 base removed from V and 2 bases from J, the gap between germline ends came to 5 bases. In nucleotides, the CDR3 is TGTGCCAGCAGCTTGCGGGTCACAGATACGCAGTATTTT. Amino acid sequence: CASSLRVTDTQYF. The complete variable domain, with remaining parts taken from reference TRBV5-5 and TRBJ2-3, reads DAGVTQSPTHLIKTRGQQVTLRCSPISGHKSVSWYQQVLGQGPQFIFQYYEKEERGRGNFPDRFSARQFPNYSSELNVNALLLGDSALYLCASSLRVTDTQYFGPGTRLTVL.

This clonotype showed up just a few times. This chain connects TRBV10-3 to TRBJ2-2, with D unclear. The CDR3 runs to 12 residues. The germline V gene has CDR1 ENHRY and CDR2 SYGVKD. V lost 5 bases and J lost 3, with 4 bases in between. The DNA for the CDR3 is TGTGCCATCAGTCCCGACACCGGGGAGCTGTTTTTT. It encodes CAISPDTGELFF.

This clonotype was counted many times. The chain employs TRBV25-1 and TRBJ1-3; no clear D gene. The V gene's germline CDR1 is MGHDK and CDR2 SYGVNS. There are 13 residues in the CDR3. V was trimmed by 7 bases and J by 0 bases, leaving 7 bases between them. CDR3 sequence (DNA): TGTGCCAGCATCGGAGGCTCTGGAAACACCATATATTTT. Translating it yields CASIGGSGNTIYF. Based on the CDR3 plus reference TRBV25-1 and TRBJ1-3, the full variable domain is EADIYQTPRYLVIGTGKKITLECSQTMGHDKMYWYQQDPGMELHLIHYSYGVNSTEKGDLSSESTVSRIRTEHFPLTLESARPSHTSQYLCASIGGSGNTIYFGEGSWLTVV.

Ten or more counts support this clonotype. The J gene is TRBJ1-4, the V gene TRBV4-1, with a weak D call TRBD1 (6 bases). Germline values: CDR1 MGHRA, CDR2 YSYEKL. This CDR3 spans 13 amino acids. Trimming stripped 4 bases from V and 14 bases from J, with 17 bases between. The CDR3 reads CASSLDSARRLFF. The CDR3 nucleotides are TGCGCCAGCAGCCTGGACAGTGCTCGGCGGCTGTTTTTT.

In nucleotides, the CDR3 is TGTGCCAGCAGCTTCGGACCCCAAGGACTCGGGGCCAACGTCCTGACTTTC. This sequence encodes CASSFGPQGLGANVLTF. V gene TRBV7-6 combines with J gene TRBJ2-6, with D perhaps matching TRBD2 (5 bases). The CDR3 length is 17 residues. The V gene lost 3 bases and the J gene lost 4 bases, with 16 bases spanning the gap. Germline CDR1 reads SGHVS; CDR2 reads FNYEAQ.

There are many counts of this clonotype. The CDR3: CASSPGFGGYEQYF. The CDR3 DNA sequence: TGTGCCAGCAGTCCGGGGTTCGGTGGCTACGAGCAGTACTTC. The rearrangement links TRBV12-3 or TRBV12-4 to TRBJ2-7, with D tentatively TRBD2 (5 bases). The V gene lost 5 bases and the J gene lost 3 bases, with 14 bases spanning the gap. The CDR3 has 14 amino acids.

This clonotype has ten or more counts. The V and J genes are TRBV3-1 and TRBJ2-7, with TRBD2 matching 7 bases. With 3 bases clipped from V and 4 bases from J, the junction kept 3 bases outside the gene matches. This CDR3 spans 13 amino acids. Germline V gives CDR1 LGHDT, CDR2 YNNKEL (reference sequence). The CDR3 here is CASSHMGGYEQYF. In DNA, the CDR3 is TGTGCCAGCAGCCACATGGGGGGGTACGAGCAGTACTTC.

The table lists this clonotype with many counts. V and J are TRBV7-9 and TRBJ2-5, with D possibly TRBD2 on 5 matching bases. The CDR3 contains 15 residues. V lost 2 bases to trimming and J lost 5 bases, with 15 bases between them. The germline gives CDR1 SEHNR, CDR2 FQNEAQ (reference sequence). CDR3 loop: CASSLIPSAGETQYF. CDR3 in DNA: TGTGCCAGCAGCTTAATACCATCGGCGGGTGAGACCCAGTACTTC.

The rearrangement links TRBV12-3 or TRBV12-4 to TRBJ2-3; 12 nucleotides line up with TRBD1. The CDR3 is 15 residues long. The J segment lost 3 bases and the V segment lost 6 bases, leaving 4 bases of the junction unmatched. The CDR3 DNA reads as TGTGCCAGCAGGGGGACAGGGGGCGAGACAGATACGCAGTATTTT. Protein sequence: CASRGTGGETDTQYF.

With regard to this clonotype: The junction differs from germline at one of its ends, possibly a read error. This chain uses TRBV3-1 with TRBJ2-3, with TRBD2 matching over 9 bases. The CDR3 runs 15 residues. Germline assignment: CDR1 LGHDT and CDR2 YNNKEL (reference sequence). For the CDR3, the DNA is TGTGCCAGCAGCCATCGCGGGAGGGTGAGAGATACGCAGGATTTT. Encoded protein: CASSHRGRVRDTQDF.

This clonotype was observed at least ten times. V and J are TRBV12-3 or TRBV12-4 and TRBJ1-1; D remains unclear. V was clipped by 7 bases and J by 4 bases, with 13 bases between them. This CDR3 is 13 amino acids long. Here the CDR3 DNA reads TGTGCCAGCACTAGGCCGGGTAGCACTGAAGCTTTCTTT. Its translation is CASTRPGSTEAFF.

This clonotype showed up many times. The CDR3 is CASSPPRARGEAFF. The CDR3 nucleotides are TGTGCCAGCAGCCCGCCAAGGGCCAGGGGTGAAGCTTTCTTT. V gene TRBV3-1 combines with J gene TRBJ1-1, with a tentative D call TRBD1 (6 bases). The CDR3 has 14 amino acids. CDR1 and CDR2 (germline): LGHDT, YNNKEL (reference sequence). V gave up 4 bases and J gave up 7 bases, with 16 bases separating them.

At least ten counts were recorded for this clonotype. The chain is built from TRBV6-1 and TRBJ2-2; 14 bases are a match to TRBD2. CDR1 and CDR2 (germline): MNHNS, SASEGT. Germline trimming cut 6 bases from V and 8 bases from J; bases unmatched to any gene: 14. CDR3 length equals 18 residues. CDR3 in amino acids: CASSPGLAGASGPGELFF. The CDR3 DNA follows: TGTGCCAGCAGCCCGGGACTAGCGGGAGCCTCCGGACCGGGGGAGCTGTTTTTT.

This clonotype was counted at least ten times. The chain recombines TRBV7-2 with TRBJ2-2, with 10 nucleotides matching TRBD2. V shed 9 bases, J shed 7 bases, and the junction held 11 bases outside the gene matches. Germline V gives CDR1 SGHTA, CDR2 FQGNSA. CDR3 length equals 15 residues. The chain's CDR3 is CASTELAGAVGELFF. CDR3 DNA: TGTGCCAGTACTGAGCTAGCGGGAGCGGTCGGGGAGCTGTTTTTT.